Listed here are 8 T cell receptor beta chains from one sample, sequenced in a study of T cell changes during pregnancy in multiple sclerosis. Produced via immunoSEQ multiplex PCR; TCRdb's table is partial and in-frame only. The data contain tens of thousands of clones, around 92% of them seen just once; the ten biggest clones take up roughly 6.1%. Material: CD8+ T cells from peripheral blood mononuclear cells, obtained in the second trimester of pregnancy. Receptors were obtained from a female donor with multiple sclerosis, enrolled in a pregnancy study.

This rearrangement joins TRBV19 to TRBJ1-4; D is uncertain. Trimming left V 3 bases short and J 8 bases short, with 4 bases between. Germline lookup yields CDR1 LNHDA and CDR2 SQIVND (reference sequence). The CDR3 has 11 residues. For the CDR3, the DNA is TGTGCCAGTAGTATGGCCGAAAAACTGTTTTTT. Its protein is CASSMAEKLFF.

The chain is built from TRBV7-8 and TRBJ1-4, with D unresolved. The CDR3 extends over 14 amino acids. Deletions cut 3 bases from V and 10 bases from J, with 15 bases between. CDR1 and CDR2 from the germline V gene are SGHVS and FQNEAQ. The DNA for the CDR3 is TGTGCCAGCAGCTTTACCGGAGAGCGTGTAAAACTGTTTTTT. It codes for CASSFTGERVKLFF.

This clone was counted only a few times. CDR3 sequence reads: CASSQEFGTPNEQFF. CDR3 DNA sequence: TGTGCCAGCAGCCAGGAATTCGGGACACCTAATGAGCAGTTCTTC. This chain links TRBV4-2 with TRBJ2-1; possibly TRBD1 for D (6 bases). V was shortened by 3 bases and J by 7 bases, with 16 bases between the two germline ends. Looked up from germline, CDR1 is LGHNA and CDR2 is YNFKEQ. This CDR3 comprises 15 residues.

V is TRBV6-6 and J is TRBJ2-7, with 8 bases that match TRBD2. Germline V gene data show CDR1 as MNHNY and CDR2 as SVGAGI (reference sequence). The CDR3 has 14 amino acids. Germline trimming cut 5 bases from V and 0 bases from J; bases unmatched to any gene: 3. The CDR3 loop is CASSGGGSSYEQYF. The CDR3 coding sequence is TGTGCCAGCAGTGGCGGGGGGTCCTCCTACGAGCAGTACTTC.

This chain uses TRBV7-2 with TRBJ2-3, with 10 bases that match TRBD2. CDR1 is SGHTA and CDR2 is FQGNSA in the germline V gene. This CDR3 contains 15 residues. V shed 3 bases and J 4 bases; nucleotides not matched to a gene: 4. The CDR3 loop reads CASSFTSGKADTQYF. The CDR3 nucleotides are TGTGCCAGCAGCTTTACTAGCGGGAAAGCAGATACGCAGTATTTT.

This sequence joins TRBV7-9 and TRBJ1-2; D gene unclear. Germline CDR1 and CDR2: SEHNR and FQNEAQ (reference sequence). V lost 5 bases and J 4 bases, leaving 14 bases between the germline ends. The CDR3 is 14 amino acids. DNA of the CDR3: TGTGCCAGCAGCCCACGATGGGCCAGCTATGGCTACACCTTC. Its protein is CASSPRWASYGYTF.

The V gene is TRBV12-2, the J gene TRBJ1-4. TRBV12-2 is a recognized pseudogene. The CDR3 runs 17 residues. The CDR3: CASRLASPEAANEKLFF. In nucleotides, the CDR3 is TGTGCAAGTCGCTTGGCGTCGCCCGAGGCAGCTAATGAAAAACTGTTTTTT.

The chain's CDR3 is CASSYGLAGSDTQYF. For the CDR3, the DNA is TGTGCCAGCAGTTATGGCCTAGCGGGATCAGATACGCAGTATTTT. The gene calls are TRBV6-5 and TRBJ2-3; 9 positions agree with TRBD2. CDR1 is MNHEY and CDR2 is SVGAGI in the germline V gene. The V segment lost 3 bases and the J segment 4 bases; nucleotides outside the gene matches: 5. CDR3 length: 15 amino acids.